One sample yielded the 8 T cell receptor beta chains listed below, sequenced in a study of blood T cell repertoires in COVID-19. Profiling relied on immunoSEQ multiplex PCR, and the TCRdb table lists in-frame clones only, not all of them. This table holds 250,000 to 350,000 clones, approximately 90% found once. The specimen sequenced was PBMCs or T cells enriched from blood (not recorded which). All receptors derive from a woman in her thirties who had recovered from COVID-19.

This clone appeared a single time. The chain recombines TRBV19 with TRBJ2-6; possibly TRBD1 for D (5 bases). Trimming cost V 5 bases and J 4 bases, with 9 bases left between them. The CDR3 loop spans 14 amino acids. Germline CDR1 reads LNHDA; CDR2 reads SQIVND (reference sequence). The CDR3 sequence is CASSGAAGANVLTF. In DNA, the CDR3 is TGTGCCAGTAGTGGGGCTGCCGGGGCCAACGTCCTGACTTTC.

V and J are TRBV10-3 and TRBJ2-7; D remains unclear. The CDR3 is 13 amino acids. Germline values: CDR1 ENHRY, CDR2 SYGVKD. Trimming took 3 bases from V and 7 from J, leaving 13 bases between them. Written as DNA, the CDR3 is TGTGCCATCAGTGACAGACCGTACGGGGAGCAGTACTTC. Amino acids: CAISDRPYGEQYF.

The V and J genes are TRBV2 and TRBJ2-1; D perhaps matches TRBD2 (6 bases). This CDR3 has 14 residues. CDR1 SNHLY and CDR2 FYNNEI come from the germline V gene. Trimming removed 4 bases from V and 1 base from J, with 8 bases in between. In DNA, the CDR3 is TGTGCCAGCAGTGGTAGCGGTTCCTACAATGAGCAGTTCTTC. The encoded protein is CASSGSGSYNEQFF.

The CDR3: CASSEGAGLGNEQFF. The CDR3 DNA reads TGTGCCAGCAGTGAGGGAGCGGGCTTGGGCAATGAGCAGTTCTTC. The V and J genes are TRBV6-4 and TRBJ2-1; possible D gene TRBD2, 6 bases. V dropped 3 bases and J dropped 6 bases, with 15 bases sitting between them. Germline CDR1 reads MRHNA; CDR2 reads SNTAGT. The CDR3 is 15 residues long.

V gene TRBV11-2 combines with J gene TRBJ2-1; D remains ambiguous. From germline, CDR1 is SGHAT and CDR2 FQNNGV. This CDR3 comprises 15 residues. The V and J ends lost 0 bases and 5 bases respectively, with 11 bases between them. The CDR3 nucleotides read TGTGCCAGCAGCTTAGATTACGGCGGTAACAATGAGCAGTTCTTC. Its translation: CASSLDYGGNNEQFF.

Only one count was recorded for this clone. The V and J genes are TRBV28 and TRBJ1-5; D is possibly TRBD1 (6 bases). Germline V gene lookup returns CDR1 MDHEN and CDR2 SYDVKM. V was clipped by 2 bases and J by 0 bases, with 14 bases between them. The CDR3 has 17 amino acids. CDR3 nucleotide sequence: TGTGCCAGCAGTTTAAAAAGGACAGTTGATAGCAATCAGCCCCAGCATTTT. Amino acids: CASSLKRTVDSNQPQHF.

The chain joins TRBV9 to TRBJ2-3, with D maybe TRBD2 (6 bases). V lost 3 bases, J lost 6 bases, and 14 bases lay in between. CDR1 is SGDLS, CDR2 YYNGEE, per germline. The CDR3 extends over 14 amino acids. CDR3 bases: TGTGCCAGCAGCGGAGGAGGGGTGGGTGATACGCAGTATTTT. It codes for CASSGGGVGDTQYF.

The CDR3 reads CASSSISGYEQYF. In DNA, the CDR3 is TGTGCCAGCTCTTCAATTTCGGGCTACGAGCAGTACTTC. The chain has TRBV18 and TRBJ2-7; D not resolved. The germline CDR1 and CDR2 sequences are KGHSH and LQKENI. V lost 6 bases and J 3 bases, leaving 12 bases between the germline ends. The CDR3 loop spans 13 amino acids.